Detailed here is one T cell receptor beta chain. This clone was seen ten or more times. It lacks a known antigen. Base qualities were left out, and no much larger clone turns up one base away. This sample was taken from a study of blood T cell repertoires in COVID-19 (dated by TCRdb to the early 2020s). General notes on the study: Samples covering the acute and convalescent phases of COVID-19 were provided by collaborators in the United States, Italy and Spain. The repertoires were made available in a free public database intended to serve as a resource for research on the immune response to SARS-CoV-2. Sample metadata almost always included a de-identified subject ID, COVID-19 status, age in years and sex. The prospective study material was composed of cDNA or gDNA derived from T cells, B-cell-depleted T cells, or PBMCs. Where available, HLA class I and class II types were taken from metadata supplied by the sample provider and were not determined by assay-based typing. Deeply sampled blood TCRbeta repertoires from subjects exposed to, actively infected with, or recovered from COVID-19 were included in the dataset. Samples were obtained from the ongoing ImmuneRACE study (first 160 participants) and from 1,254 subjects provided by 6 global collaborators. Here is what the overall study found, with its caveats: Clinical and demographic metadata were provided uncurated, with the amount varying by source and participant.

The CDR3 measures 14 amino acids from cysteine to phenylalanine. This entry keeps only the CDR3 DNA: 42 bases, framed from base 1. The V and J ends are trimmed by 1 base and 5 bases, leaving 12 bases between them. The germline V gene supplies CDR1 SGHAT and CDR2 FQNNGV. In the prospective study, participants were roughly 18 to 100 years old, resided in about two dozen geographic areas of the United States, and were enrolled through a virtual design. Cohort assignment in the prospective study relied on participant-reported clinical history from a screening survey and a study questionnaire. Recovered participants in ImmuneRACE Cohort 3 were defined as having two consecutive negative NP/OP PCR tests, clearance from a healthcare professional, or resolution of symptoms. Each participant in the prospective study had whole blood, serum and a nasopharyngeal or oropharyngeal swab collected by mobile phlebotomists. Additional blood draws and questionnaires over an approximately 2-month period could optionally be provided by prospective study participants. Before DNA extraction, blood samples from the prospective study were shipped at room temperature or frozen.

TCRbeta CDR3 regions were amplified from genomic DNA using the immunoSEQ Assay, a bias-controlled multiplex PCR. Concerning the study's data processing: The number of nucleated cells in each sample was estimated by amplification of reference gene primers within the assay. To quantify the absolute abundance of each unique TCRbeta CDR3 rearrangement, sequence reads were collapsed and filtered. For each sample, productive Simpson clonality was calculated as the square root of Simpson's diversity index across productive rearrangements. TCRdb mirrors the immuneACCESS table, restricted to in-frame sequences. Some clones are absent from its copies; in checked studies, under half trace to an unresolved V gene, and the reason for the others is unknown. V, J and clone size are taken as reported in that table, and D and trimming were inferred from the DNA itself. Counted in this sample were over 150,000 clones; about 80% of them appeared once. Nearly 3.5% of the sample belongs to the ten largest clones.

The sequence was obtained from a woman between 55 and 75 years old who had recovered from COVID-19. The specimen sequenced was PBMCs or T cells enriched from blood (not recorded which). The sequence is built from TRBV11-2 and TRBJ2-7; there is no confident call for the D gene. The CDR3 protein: CASSLGPGPHEQYF. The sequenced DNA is TGTGCCAGCAGCTTAGGGCCAGGTCCCCACGAGCAGTACTTC.